This is a list of T cell receptor beta chains from one sample in a study of CD8+ T cells in alopecia areata. Sequencing used immunoSEQ multiplex PCR; TCRdb keeps in-frame clones, though not all of them. The sample contains about 91,000 clones, 35% to 45% of which appear only once. The sample taken for sequencing was CD4+ T cells sorted from blood. These receptors were collected from a human donor with alopecia areata. The CDR3 runs from the conserved cysteine through the conserved F or W. A D gene is named only where the DNA matches it firmly. Size is stated for part of the rows, as once, few or many counts, or as a class when the clone is expanded.

TRBJ2-5 | - | 16 | - | TRBV5-1 | TGCGCCAGCAGCTTGGGGGACGGGACGGTTTTCGAGACCCAGTACTTC | CASSLGDGTVFETQYF
TRBJ2-1 | - | 15 | - | TRBV14 | TGTGCCAGCAGCCCCATTCGACAACTTAACAATGAGCAGTTCTTC | CASSPIRQLNNEQFF
TRBJ2-2 | - | 12 | few | TRBV6-1 | TGTGCCAGCAGTGGATTCACCGGGGAGCTGTTTTTT | CASSGFTGELFF
TRBJ2-1 | TRBD1 | 13 | - | TRBV29-1 | TGCAGCGTCCCCCCGGGACAGTACAATGAGCAGTTCTTC | CSVPPGQYNEQFF
TRBJ2-3 | - | 13 | - | TRBV30 | TGTGCCTGGAGTGTATCGGGGCTGTACACGCAGTATTTT | CAWSVSGLYTQYF
TRBJ2-5 | - | 14 | - | TRBV29-1 | TGCAGCGTTGAATCAGCGGGCTCCCAAGAGACCCAGTACTTC | CSVESAGSQETQYF
TRBJ2-1 | - | 17 | few | TRBV28 | TGTGCCAGCAGTTACCGTGGACTCAGGAGCTCCTACAATGAGCAGTTCTTC | CASSYRGLRSSYNEQFF
TRBJ2-4 | TRBD2 | 16 | - | TRBV19 | TGTGCCAGTAGTCCGGGACTACCACTAGCCAAAAACATTCAGTACTTC | CASSPGLPLAKNIQYF
TRBJ2-3 | TRBD2 | 13 | - | TRBV29-1 | TGCAGCGTTGATCGGGAGGGGGGGGATACGCAGTATTTT | CSVDREGGDTQYF
TRBJ2-1 | - | 13 | - | TRBV29-1 | TGCAGCGCCTCAGGCATAGGCTTCAATGAGCAGTTCTTC | CSASGIGFNEQFF
TRBJ1-1 | - | 14 | - | TRBV30 | TGTGCCTGGAGTGTAGGGGGGTCGAACACTGAAGCTTTCTTT | CAWSVGGSNTEAFF
TRBJ1-6 | - | 15 | few | TRBV7-2 | TGTGCCAGCAGCCATGGGACGACCCAAAATTCACCCCTCCACTTT | CASSHGTTQNSPLHF
TRBJ2-1 | - | 15 | - | TRBV9 | TGTGCCAGCAGCGTAGGGGGGGCCCGCTACAATGAGCAGTTCTTC | CASSVGGARYNEQFF
TRBJ2-3 | - | 14 | - | TRBV6-4 | TGTGCCAGCAGTCCGGGCGCCGTGGCAGATACGCAGTATTTT | CASSPGAVADTQYF
TRBJ2-2 | TRBD2 | 24 | few | TRBV4-2 | TGTGCCAGCAGCCTCGAAATCCTCCTGGGGGATCTAGCGGGGGTCCTAACGCACACCGGGGAGCTGTTTTTT | CASSLEILLGDLAGVLTHTGELFF
TRBJ2-3 | TRBD2 | 18 | - | TRBV5-1 | TGCGCCAGCAGCTTGGGACTAGCGGGGGGGCGAGGCACAGATACGCAGTATTTT | CASSLGLAGGRGTDTQYF
TRBJ1-5 | - | 14 | - | TRBV30 | TGTGCCTGGAGTGGGGGACCTCAGAATCAGCCCCAGCATTTT | CAWSGGPQNQPQHF
TRBJ2-7 | - | 15 | - | TRBV7-9 | TGTGCCAGCAGCGTCCCGACACGGGCGTCCTACGAGCAGTACTTC | CASSVPTRASYEQYF
TRBJ2-3 | - | 16 | - | TRBV18 | TGTGCCAGCTCACCTTACAGCCCTTCCAACACAGATACGCAGTATTTT | CASSPYSPSNTDTQYF
TRBJ1-5 | - | 14 | - | TRBV27 | TGTGCCAGCAGTTTTAACCAGTATTATCAGCCCCAGCATTTT | CASSFNQYYQPQHF
TRBJ1-4 | - | 13 | - | TRBV7-9 | TGTGCCAGCAGCTTAGATCTTACAACTAAACTGTTTTTT | CASSLDLTTKLFF
TRBJ1-5 | - | 13 | few | TRBV29-1 | TGCAGCGTTGGTGGGGCCCGAAATCAGCCCCAGCATTTT | CSVGGARNQPQHF
TRBJ1-2 | - | 13 | - | TRBV30 | TGTGCCTGGAGTGTACCCGGATCCTACGGCTACACCTTC | CAWSVPGSYGYTF
TRBJ2-4 | TRBD1 | 13 | - | TRBV29-1 | TGCAGCGTTGAAGATACGGACAGGTTTATCTCGTACTTC | CSVEDTDRFISYF
TRBJ1-3 | - | 13 | - | TRBV10-3 | TGTGCCATCAGTGATGCCTCTGGAAACACCATATATTTT | CAISDASGNTIYF
TRBJ2-3 | TRBD1 | 16 | few | TRBV28 | TGTGCCAGCAGTCTCCAGACAGGGACGTCTGGGGATACGCAGTATTTT | CASSLQTGTSGDTQYF
TRBJ2-7 | - | 14 | - | TRBV7-9 | TGTGCCAGCAGAGAAGTTAGCGGAACCTACGAGCAGTACTTC | CASREVSGTYEQYF
TRBJ2-7 | - | 14 | - | TRBV5-1 | TGCGCCAGCAGCTTGTCCGGGGGATCCTACGAGCAGTACTTC | CASSLSGGSYEQYF
TRBJ2-1 | - | 14 | - | TRBV7-8 | TGTGCCAGCAGCTTAGCGCAAATAAACAATGAGCAGTTCTTC | CASSLAQINNEQFF
TRBJ2-1 | TRBD2 | 16 | - | TRBV4-3 | TGCGCCAGCAGCCAAGACGGGGGGAGATCCTACAATGAGCAGTTCTTC | CASSQDGGRSYNEQFF
TRBJ2-7 | - | 14 | - | TRBV5-1 | TGCGCCAGCAGCTTGGGGACAGCCTCCTACGAGCAGTACTTC | CASSLGTASYEQYF
TRBJ1-1 | - | 16 | - | TRBV2 | TGTGCCAGCAGTCCTAGTTATACGGCCTCGTTCGATGAAGCTTTCTTT | CASSPSYTASFDEAFF
TRBJ2-2 | - | 14 | - | TRBV5-1 | TGCGCCAGCAGCTTGAATGCTGGGACCGGGGAGCTGTTTTTT | CASSLNAGTGELFF
TRBJ2-5 | - | 13 | - | TRBV18 | TGTGCCAGCTCACCCCAGGGGATGGAGACCCAGTACTTC | CASSPQGMETQYF
TRBJ2-7 | TRBD1 | 13 | many | TRBV18 | TGTGCCAGCTCACCAGGGGACAGGGGGGAGCAGTACTTC | CASSPGDRGEQYF
TRBJ1-4 | - | 14 | - | TRBV4-2 | TGTGCCAGCAGCCTCGGACGGTACAATGAAAAACTGTTTTTT | CASSLGRYNEKLFF
TRBJ2-2 | - | 12 | few | TRBV29-1 | TGCAGCGGAGTGGAGAGCACCGGGGAGCTGTTTTTT | CSGVESTGELFF
TRBJ2-5 | TRBD2 | 15 | - | TRBV4-2 | TGTGCCAGCAGCCAAGGGACTAGTCCTCAAGAGACCCAGTACTTC | CASSQGTSPQETQYF
TRBJ2-2 | TRBD1 | 15 | - | TRBV2 | TGTGCCAGCAGTGAACAGGGGGCGAACACCGGGGAGCTGTTTTTT | CASSEQGANTGELFF
TRBJ1-5 | - | 13 | - | TRBV30 | TGTGCCTGGAGTGCGGAGATCGGTCAGCCCCAGCATTTT | CAWSAEIGQPQHF
TRBJ2-3 | - | 14 | - | TRBV28 | TGTGCCAGCACTGGTTGGGATACCACAGATACGCAGTATTTT | CASTGWDTTDTQYF
TRBJ1-6 | - | 13 | few | TRBV14 | TGTGCCAGCAGCTCTCGGGAGCAATCACCCCTCCACTTT | CASSSREQSPLHF
TRBJ1-4 | TRBD1 | 13 | - | TRBV29-1 | TGCAGCGTTGGTGGACAGGGGAATGAAAAACTGTTTTTT | CSVGGQGNEKLFF
TRBJ2-7 | - | 10 | - | TRBV29-1 | TGCAGCGTTGAAGGGCGCGAGCAGTACTTC | CSVEGREQYF
TRBJ2-7 | TRBD1 | 13 | - | TRBV11-3 | TGTGCCAGCAGCCTGGACAGGGTGGGCGAGCAGTACTTC | CASSLDRVGEQYF
TRBJ1-1 | TRBD1 | 15 | - | TRBV7-9 | TGTGCCAGCAGCACAGGACAGGGACGGAACACTGAAGCTTTCTTT | CASSTGQGRNTEAFF
TRBJ2-5 | TRBD2 | 16 | - | TRBV9 | TGTGCCAGCAGCGTAGAAGGGACTAGCCGGGCGATGACCCAGTACTTC | CASSVEGTSRAMTQYF
TRBJ2-1 | - | 13 | - | TRBV9 | TGTGCCAGCAGCGTAGCAGGGTACAATGAGCAGTTCTTC | CASSVAGYNEQFF
TRBJ2-1 | TRBD2 | 14 | - | TRBV30 | TGTGCCTGGAGTCCGGGACTAGGTTACAATGAGCAGTTCTTC | CAWSPGLGYNEQFF
TRBJ2-1 | - | 13 | - | TRBV30 | TGTGCCTGGGACCGAAATTTTGCCAATGAGCAGTTCTTC | CAWDRNFANEQFF